This record looks at one T cell receptor (beta chain) sequence and its context. A read error may produce the germline difference seen at one junction end. CDR3 length equals 16 residues. Germline CDR1 reads MNHEY; CDR2 reads SMNVEV (reference sequence). In TCRdb, the 5' RACE reads were re-called with MiXCR into one record per CDR3 protein. The data show under 6,000 distinct CDR3 sequences, over 30% seen once. V gene TRBV27 combines with J gene TRBJ1-2; D is unclear. The source of this sequence is a female donor with breast cancer. Material for sequencing was memory CD4+ T cells sorted from blood. The subset denotes: memory CD4+ T cells, CD4+CD45RO+CD25-. The CDR3 DNA sequence: TGTGCCAGCAGGCCCAATCTGTCAAGGAGTGACTATGGCTACGCCTTC. This translates into CASRPNLSRSDYGYAF.